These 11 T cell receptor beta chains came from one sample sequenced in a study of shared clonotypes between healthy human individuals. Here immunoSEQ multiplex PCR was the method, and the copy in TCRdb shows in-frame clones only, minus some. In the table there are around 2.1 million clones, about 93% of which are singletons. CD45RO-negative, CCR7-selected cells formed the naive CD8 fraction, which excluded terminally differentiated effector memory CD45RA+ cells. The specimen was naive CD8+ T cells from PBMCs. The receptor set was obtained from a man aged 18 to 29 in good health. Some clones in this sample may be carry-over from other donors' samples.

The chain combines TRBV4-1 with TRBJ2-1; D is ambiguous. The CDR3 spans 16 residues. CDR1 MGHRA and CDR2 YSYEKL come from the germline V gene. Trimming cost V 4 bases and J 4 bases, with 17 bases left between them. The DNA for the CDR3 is TGCGCCAGCAGCCGAGCCCGGCCCTCTCAATACAATGAGCAGTTCTTC. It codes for CASSRARPSQYNEQFF.

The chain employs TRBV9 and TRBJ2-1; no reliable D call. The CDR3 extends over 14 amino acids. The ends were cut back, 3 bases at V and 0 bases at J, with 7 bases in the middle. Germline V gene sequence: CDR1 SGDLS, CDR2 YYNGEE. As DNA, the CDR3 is TGTGCCAGCAGCGCCTTTGACTCCTACAATGAGCAGTTCTTC. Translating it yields CASSAFDSYNEQFF.

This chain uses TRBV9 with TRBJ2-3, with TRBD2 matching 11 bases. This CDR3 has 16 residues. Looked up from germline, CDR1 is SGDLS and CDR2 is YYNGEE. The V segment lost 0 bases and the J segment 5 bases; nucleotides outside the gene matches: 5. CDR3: CASSVGSGRAGDTQYF. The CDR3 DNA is TGTGCCAGCAGCGTAGGTAGCGGGAGGGCCGGAGATACGCAGTATTTT.

The chain's CDR3 is CASSVAGDNSYEQYF. The CDR3 nucleotides read TGTGCCAGCAGCGTAGCTGGCGACAACTCCTACGAGCAGTACTTC. The gene calls are TRBV9 and TRBJ2-7; no clear D. V gave up 0 bases and J gave up 0 bases, with 10 bases separating them. The CDR3 sequence is 15 residues long. Germline V gene lookup returns CDR1 SGDLS and CDR2 YYNGEE.

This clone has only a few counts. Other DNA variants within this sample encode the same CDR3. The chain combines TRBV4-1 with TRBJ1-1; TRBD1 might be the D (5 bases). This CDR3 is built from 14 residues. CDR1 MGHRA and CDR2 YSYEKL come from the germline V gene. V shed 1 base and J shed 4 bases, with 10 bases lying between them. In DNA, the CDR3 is TGCGCCAGCAGCCAAGTTGGGGGTGGCACTGAAGCTTTCTTT. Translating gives CASSQVGGGTEAFF.

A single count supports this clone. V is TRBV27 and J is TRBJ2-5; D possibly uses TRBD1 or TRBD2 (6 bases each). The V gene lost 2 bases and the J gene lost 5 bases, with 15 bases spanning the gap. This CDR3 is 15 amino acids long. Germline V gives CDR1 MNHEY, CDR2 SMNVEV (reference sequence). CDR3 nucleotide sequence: TGTGCCAGCAGTTTAGGGATGGGGGGCTGGGAGACCCAGTACTTC. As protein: CASSLGMGGWETQYF.

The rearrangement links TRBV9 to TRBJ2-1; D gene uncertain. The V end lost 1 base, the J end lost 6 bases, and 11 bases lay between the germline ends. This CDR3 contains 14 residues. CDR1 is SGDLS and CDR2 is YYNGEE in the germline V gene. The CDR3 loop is CASSVITQSNEQFF. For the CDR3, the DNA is TGTGCCAGCAGCGTAATCACTCAAAGCAATGAGCAGTTCTTC.

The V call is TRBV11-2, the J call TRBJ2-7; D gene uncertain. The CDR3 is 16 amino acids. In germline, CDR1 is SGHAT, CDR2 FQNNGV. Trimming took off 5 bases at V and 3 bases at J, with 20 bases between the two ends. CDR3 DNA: TGTGCCAGCAGCCCCCTTCCCGGACCAGGCAACTACGAGCAGTACTTC. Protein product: CASSPLPGPGNYEQYF.

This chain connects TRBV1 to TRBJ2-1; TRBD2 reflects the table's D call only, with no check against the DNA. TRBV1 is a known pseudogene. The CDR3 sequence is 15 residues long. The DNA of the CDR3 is TGCACCAGCAGCAAATCGGGACTAGCGGACAATGAGCAGTTCTTC. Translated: CTSSKSGLADNEQFF.

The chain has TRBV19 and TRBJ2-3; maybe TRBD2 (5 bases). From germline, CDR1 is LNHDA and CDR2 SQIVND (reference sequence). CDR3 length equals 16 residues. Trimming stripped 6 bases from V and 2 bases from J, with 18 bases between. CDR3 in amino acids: CASSHPILADTDTQYF. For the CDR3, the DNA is TGTGCCAGTAGCCATCCTATTCTAGCAGACACAGATACGCAGTATTTT. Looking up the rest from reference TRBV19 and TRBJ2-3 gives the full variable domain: DGGITQSPKYLFRKEGQNVTLSCEQNLNHDAMYWYRQDPGQGLRLIYYSQIVNDFQKGDIAEGYSVSREKKESFPLTVTSAQKNPTAFYLCASSHPILADTDTQYFGPGTRLTVL.

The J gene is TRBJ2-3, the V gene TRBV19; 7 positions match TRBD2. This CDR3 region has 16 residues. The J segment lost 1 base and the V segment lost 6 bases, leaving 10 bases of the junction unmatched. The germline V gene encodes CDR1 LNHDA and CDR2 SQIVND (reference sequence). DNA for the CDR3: TGTGCCAGTAGCAGGGAGGGATGGTTTGGCACAGATACGCAGTATTTT. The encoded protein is CASSREGWFGTDTQYF.